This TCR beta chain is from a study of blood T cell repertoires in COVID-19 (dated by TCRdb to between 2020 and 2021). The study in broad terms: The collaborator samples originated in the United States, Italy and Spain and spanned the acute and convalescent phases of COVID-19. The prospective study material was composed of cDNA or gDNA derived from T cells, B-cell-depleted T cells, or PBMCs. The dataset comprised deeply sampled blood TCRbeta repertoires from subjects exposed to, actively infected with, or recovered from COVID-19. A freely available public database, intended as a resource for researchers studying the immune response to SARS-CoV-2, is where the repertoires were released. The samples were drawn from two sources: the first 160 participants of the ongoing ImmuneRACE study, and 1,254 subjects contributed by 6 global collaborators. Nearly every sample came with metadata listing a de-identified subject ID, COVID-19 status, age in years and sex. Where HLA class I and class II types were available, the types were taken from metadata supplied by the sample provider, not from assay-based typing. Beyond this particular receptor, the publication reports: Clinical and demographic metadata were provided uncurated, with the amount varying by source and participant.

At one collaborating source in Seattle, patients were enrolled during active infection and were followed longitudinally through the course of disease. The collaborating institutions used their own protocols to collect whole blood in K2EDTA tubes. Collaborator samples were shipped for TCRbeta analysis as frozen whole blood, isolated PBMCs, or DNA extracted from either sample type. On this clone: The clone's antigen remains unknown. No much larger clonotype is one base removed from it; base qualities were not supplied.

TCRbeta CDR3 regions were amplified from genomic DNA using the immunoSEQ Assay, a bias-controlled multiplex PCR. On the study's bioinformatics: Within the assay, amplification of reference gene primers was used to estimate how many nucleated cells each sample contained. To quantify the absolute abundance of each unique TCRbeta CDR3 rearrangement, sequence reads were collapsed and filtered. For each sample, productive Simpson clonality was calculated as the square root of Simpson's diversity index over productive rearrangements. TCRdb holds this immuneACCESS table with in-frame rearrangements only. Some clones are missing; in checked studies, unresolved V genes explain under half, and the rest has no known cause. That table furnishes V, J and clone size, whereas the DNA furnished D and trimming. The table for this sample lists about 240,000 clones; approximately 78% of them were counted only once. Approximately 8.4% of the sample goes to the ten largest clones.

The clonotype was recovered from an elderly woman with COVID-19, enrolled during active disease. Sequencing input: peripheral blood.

The DNA sequence is TGTGCCAGCAGTGATTGGACAGGGACGGGGGGAAACACCATATATTTT. Translated, it reads CASSDWTGTGGNTIYF. Recombination joined TRBV6-1 with TRBJ1-3; 8 bases in between match TRBD1. Unmatched junction bases come to 8, with V trimmed by 3 bases and J by 4 bases. Reading from cysteine to phenylalanine, the CDR3 counts 16 amino acids. Only CDR3 DNA is held: 48 bases, read in frame from base 1. Via the germline V gene, CDR1 is MNHNS and CDR2 SASEGT.